This paragraph covers one TCR beta chain sequence. The antigen remains unidentified. The table came from immunoSEQ multiplex PCR; TCRdb's copy has only in-frame clones and leaves some out. The sample has 40,000 to 60,000 clones, roughly 74% seen once; the top ten hold more than 6.5%. Around day 10 of culture, CD4+ T cells were separated out. By PCR, the person was confirmed to have had SARS-CoV-2 infection between March and December 2020. The sample comes from a study of vaccination effects on CD4 cells after COVID-19. Study-wide background: Sample collection from two convalescent patients occurred 16 days and one week before vaccination.

This TCR derives from a human donor who had a prior SARS-CoV-2 infection. This material consisted of CD4+ T cells from PBMCs cultured without peptide, taken before COVID-19 vaccination.

CDR3 bases: TGTGCCAGCTCACCACGAGGACTAGCGGGAGACAATGAGCAGTTCTTC. Translated: CASSPRGLAGDNEQFF. The chain recombines TRBV18 with TRBJ2-1; 13 positions match TRBD2. CDR1 and CDR2 from the germline V gene are KGHSH and LQKENI. CDR3 length: 16 residues. Losses at the gene ends were 1 base for V and 5 bases for J; bases not matched to a gene: 2.